The T cell receptor (beta chain) described here comes from a study of T cell responses to AZD1222 COVID-19 vaccine (dated by TCRdb to about 2021). About the full investigation: A total of 230 to 250 trial participants underwent TCR sequencing, of whom about 200 had received two doses of AZD1222 and some 26 had received two doses of the MenACWY control vaccine. Trial participants were enrolled by age into 18-55, 56-69 and 70-plus year subgroups, with roughly 150, 30 and 60 TCR-sequenced participants respectively.

For this clone: Its antigen remains unidentified. Base qualities are not provided; no much larger clone lies one nucleotide away.

What the work shows at the level of the full study, not this receptor alone: Because no day 14 peak-response samples were available, the repertoires could be characterized only after the peak T cell response. In the small 56-69-year group, the increase in depth fell short of significance, most likely because of low power. The vaccine-associated CD4 TCRs covered the entire spike protein, and the dominant responses fell in regions 160-218 and 743-854. Nearly half of unique spike-specific TCRs reportedly recognized epitopes outside regions mutated in the B.1.351 and B.1.1.7 variants. After two AZD1222 doses, both the breadth and the depth of spike-specific TCRs were significantly higher than at day 0 and than in MenACWY recipients. Participants were mostly white British and included more females than males, and it was suggested by the authors that clonal diversity may have been underestimated. Conclusions about previously exposed vaccinees were limited because only six AZD1222 recipients were SARS-CoV-2 seropositive at baseline.

CDR1 and CDR2 were assigned from the germline V gene as MDHEN and SYDVKM. From the cysteine up to the phenylalanine, the CDR3 has a length of 14 residues. The retained sequence is limited to the CDR3, 42 bases, with the frame set at the first base. Clipping removes 5 bases from V and 6 bases from J, with 4 as the unmatched junction base count. Sample time point, as interpreted from the label and publication: baseline before first vaccination. The intended sense of this specimen's treatment or condition label: meningococcal conjugate vaccine given as trial control. The vaccinee samples were drawn from two UK trials, COV001 and COV002, one of which was a single-blind randomized controlled phase 2/3 trial testing AZD1222 (ChAdOx1 nCoV-19) in healthy adults. Trial participant PBMC samples were collected at day 0 and day 28 after the second dose for TCRbeta chain sequencing. The CDR3 regions of human TCRbeta chains were subjected to immunosequencing. The authors' analysis ran thus. TCRs in the repertoires were compared against a reference library of SARS-CoV-2-specific TCRs that had been generated with the MIRA antigen-specificity platform. Breadth meant the fraction of unique TCRs that were SARS-CoV-2-associated, whereas depth meant the fraction of total T cells that were SARS-CoV-2-associated. Using the MIRA data, each spike-specific TCR was mapped to the spike region that the TCR reacts to and placed in a CD4 or CD8 class. Log10-transformed breadth and depth values were compared by one-way ANOVA with Sidak's multiple comparisons tests. Imported from immuneACCESS, the table was reduced by TCRdb to in-frame sequences with V and J called. These copies leave out some clones; in studies compared against another copy, an unresolved V gene accounts for under half, and the cause of the remainder is not known. The V and J calls and clone size are taken from that table; D and trimming were inferred from the DNA. This sample gives 80,000 to 95,000 clones in total; roughly 90% of them show up just once. The top ten clones comprise approximately 4.5% of the sample.

The TCR sequence derives from an adult in good health. This specimen consisted of peripheral blood, obtained on day 0 of MenACWY control vaccination. The V and J genes are TRBV28 and TRBJ2-3, with 11 bases in between that match TRBD2. The CDR3 region: CASSPGTSGDTQYF. The DNA sequence follows: TGTGCCAGCAGTCCTGGGACTAGCGGTGATACGCAGTATTTT. Joined to the reference TRBV28 and TRBJ2-3 proteins, this CDR3 gives the full variable domain: DVKVTQSSRYLVKRTGEKVFLECVQDMDHENMFWYRQDPGLGLRLIYFSYDVKMKEKGDIPEGYSVSREKKERFSLILESASTNQTSMYLCASSPGTSGDTQYFGPGTRLTVL.